This TCR beta chain emerged from a study of CD8 T cells in ankylosing spondylitis. Study-wide results and caveats: From matched ankylosing spondylitis synovial fluid, disease-linked clones were reportedly recovered at significantly enriched levels. CD8+ by phenotype, disease-linked clones were relatively rare in peripheral blood. Reactive arthritis synovial fluid and blood previously showed some of these motif variants.

The ends were cut back, 0 bases at V and 1 base at J, with 5 bases in the middle. The CDR3 has 14 amino acids. Germline assignment: CDR1 SEHNR and CDR2 FQNEAQ (reference sequence). Quantitative 5'-RACE was performed with molecular barcodes, and it yielded the TCR beta libraries. TCRdb reanalysed the 5' RACE reads using MiXCR and keeps one entry per CDR3 protein. Of nearly 350,000 distinct CDR3 sequences in the sample, 14% to 15% were seen once. At least ten counts were recorded for this clonotype. What it recognizes is unknown. Material for sequencing was blood, either unsorted or a sorted T cell fraction (not recorded which). The rearrangement links TRBV7-9 to TRBJ2-3; TRBD2 might be the D (5 bases). The clonotype comes from a male donor with ankylosing spondylitis or in good health (not recorded which). CDR3 region: CASSLAGGTDTQYF. In nucleotides, the CDR3 is TGTGCCAGCAGCTTAGCGGGAGGCACAGATACGCAGTATTTT.